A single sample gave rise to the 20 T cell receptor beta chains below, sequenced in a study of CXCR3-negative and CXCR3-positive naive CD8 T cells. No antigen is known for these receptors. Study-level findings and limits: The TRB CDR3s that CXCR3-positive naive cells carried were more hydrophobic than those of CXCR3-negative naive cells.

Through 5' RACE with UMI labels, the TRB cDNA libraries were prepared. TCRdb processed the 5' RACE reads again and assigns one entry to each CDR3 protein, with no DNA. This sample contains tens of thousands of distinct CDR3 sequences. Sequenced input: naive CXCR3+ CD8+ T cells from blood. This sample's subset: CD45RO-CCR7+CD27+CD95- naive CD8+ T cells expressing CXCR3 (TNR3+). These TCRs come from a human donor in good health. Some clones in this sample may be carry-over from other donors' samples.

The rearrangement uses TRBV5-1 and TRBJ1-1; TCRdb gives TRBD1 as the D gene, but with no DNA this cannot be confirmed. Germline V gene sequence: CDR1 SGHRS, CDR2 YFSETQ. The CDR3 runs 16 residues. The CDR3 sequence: CASSSRQDLMNTEAFF.

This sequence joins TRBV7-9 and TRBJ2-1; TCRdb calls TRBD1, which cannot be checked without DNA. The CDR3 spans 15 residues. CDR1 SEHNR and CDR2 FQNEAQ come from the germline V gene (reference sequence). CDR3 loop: CASSTTGTVESEQFF.

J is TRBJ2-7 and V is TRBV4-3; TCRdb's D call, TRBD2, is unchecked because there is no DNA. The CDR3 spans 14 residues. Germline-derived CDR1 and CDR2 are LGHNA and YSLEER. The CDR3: CASSPTSGDYEQYF.

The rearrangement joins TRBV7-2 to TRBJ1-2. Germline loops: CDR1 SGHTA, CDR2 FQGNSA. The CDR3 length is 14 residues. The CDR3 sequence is CASGGTEPNYGYTF.

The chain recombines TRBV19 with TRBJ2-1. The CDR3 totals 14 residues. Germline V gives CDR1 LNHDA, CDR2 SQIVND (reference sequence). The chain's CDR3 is CASSISSSYNEQFF. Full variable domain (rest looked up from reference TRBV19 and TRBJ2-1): DGGITQSPKYLFRKEGQNVTLSCEQNLNHDAMYWYRQDPGQGLRLIYYSQIVNDFQKGDIAEGYSVSREKKESFPLTVTSAQKNPTAFYLCASSISSSYNEQFFGPGTRLTVL.

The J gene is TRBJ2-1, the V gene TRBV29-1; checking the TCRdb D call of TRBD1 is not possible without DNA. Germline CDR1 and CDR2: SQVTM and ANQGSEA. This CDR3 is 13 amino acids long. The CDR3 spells CSAPGGGYNEQFF.

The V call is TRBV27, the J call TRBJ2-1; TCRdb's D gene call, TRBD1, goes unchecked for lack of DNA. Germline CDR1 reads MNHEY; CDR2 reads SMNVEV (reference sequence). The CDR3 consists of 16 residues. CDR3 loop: CASSPPAGASYNEQFF.

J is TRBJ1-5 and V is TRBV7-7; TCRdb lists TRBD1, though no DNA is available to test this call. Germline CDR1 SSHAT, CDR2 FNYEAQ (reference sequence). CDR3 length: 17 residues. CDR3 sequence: CASSLARQGRSNQPQHF. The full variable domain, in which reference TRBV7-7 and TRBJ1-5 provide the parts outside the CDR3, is GAGVSQSPRYKVTKRGQDVTLRCDPISSHATLYWYQQALGQGPEFLTYFNYEAQPDKSGLPSDRFSAERPEGSISTLTIQRTEQRDSAMYRCASSLARQGRSNQPQHFGDGTRLSIL.

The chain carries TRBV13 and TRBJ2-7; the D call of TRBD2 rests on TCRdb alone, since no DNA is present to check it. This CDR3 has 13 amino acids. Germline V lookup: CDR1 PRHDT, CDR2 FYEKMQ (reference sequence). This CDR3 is CASSLSGSDEQYF.

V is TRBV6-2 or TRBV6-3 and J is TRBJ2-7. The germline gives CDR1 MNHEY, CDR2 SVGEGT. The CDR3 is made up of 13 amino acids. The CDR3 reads CASSYFGINEQYF.

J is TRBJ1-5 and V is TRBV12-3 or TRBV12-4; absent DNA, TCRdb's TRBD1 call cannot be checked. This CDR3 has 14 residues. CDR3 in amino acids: CASSLGGADQPQHF.

CDR3 sequence: CASGSPLGNEQFF. The V and J genes are TRBV12-5 and TRBJ2-1; TCRdb returns TRBD2, unconfirmable since there is no DNA. The germline CDR1 and CDR2 sequences are LGHNT and FRNRAP. This CDR3 spans 13 amino acids.

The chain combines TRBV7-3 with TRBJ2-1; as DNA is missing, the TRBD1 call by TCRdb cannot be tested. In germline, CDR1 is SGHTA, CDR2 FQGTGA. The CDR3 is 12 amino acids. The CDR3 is CASSLDSGEQFF. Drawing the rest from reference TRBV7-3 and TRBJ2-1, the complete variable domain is GAGVSQTPSNKVTEKGKYVELRCDPISGHTALYWYRQSLGQGPEFLIYFQGTGAADDSGLPNDRFFAVRPEGSVSTLKIQRTERGDSAVYLCASSLDSGEQFFGPGTRLTVL.

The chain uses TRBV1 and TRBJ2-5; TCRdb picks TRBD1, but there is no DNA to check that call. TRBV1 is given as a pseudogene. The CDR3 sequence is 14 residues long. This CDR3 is CTSSRTTGEETQYF.

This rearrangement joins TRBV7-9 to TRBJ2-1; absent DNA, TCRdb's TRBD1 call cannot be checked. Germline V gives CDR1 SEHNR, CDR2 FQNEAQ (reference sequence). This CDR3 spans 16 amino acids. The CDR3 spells CASSNAGTGFYNEQFF.

CDR3 sequence reads: CASSQTGATYEQYF. This sequence joins TRBV7-9 and TRBJ2-7; absent DNA, TCRdb's TRBD1 call cannot be checked. CDR1 and CDR2 from the germline V gene are SEHNR and FQNEAQ (reference sequence). The CDR3 loop spans 14 amino acids.

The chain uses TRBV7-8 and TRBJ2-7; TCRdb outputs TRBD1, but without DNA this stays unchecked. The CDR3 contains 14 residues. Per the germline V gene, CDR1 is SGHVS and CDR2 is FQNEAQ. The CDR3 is CASSPETRIDEQYF. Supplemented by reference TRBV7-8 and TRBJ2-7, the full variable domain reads GAGVSQSPRYKVAKRGQDVALRCDPISGHVSLFWYQQALGQGPEFLTYFQNEAQLDKSGLPSDRFFAERPEGSVSTLKIQRTQQEDSAVYLCASSPETRIDEQYFGPGTRLTVT.

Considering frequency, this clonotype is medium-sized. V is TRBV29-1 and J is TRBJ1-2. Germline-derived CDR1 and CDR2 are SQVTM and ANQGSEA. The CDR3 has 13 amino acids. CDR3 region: CSALPSDFYGYTF.

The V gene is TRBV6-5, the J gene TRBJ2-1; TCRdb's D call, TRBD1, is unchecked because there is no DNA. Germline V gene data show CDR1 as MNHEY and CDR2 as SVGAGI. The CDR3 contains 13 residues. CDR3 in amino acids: CASGQGRNNEQFF.

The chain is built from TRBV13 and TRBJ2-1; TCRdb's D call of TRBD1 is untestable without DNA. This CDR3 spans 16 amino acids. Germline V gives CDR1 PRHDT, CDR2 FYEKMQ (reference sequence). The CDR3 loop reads CASSLPGQHIENEQFF.